This TCR beta chain was obtained from a study of blood T cells in healthy people across ages. Study-wide results and limits: The study found more naive CD4+ cells and higher diversity in long-lived than aged donors.

Trimming removed 1 base from V and 5 bases from J; junction bases left unmatched: 11. The CDR3 covers 15 residues. The germline CDR1 and CDR2 sequences are DFQATT and SNEGSKA (reference sequence). Then a second PCR, running roughly 7 to 11 cycles, was carried out with a sample-barcoded 5' primer and a J-beta primer mix. Tags on each cDNA molecule came from a template-switch adaptor with 12 random nucleotides. One entry per CDR3 protein, called by TCRdb with MiXCR from the 5' RACE reads. The sample yields some 1.8 million distinct CDR3 sequences, 30% to 40% seen once. This clonotype was picked up a small number of times. The antigen remains unidentified. The extraction recovered at least 5.5 micrograms of total RNA per sample.

The clonotype originates from a human donor in good health. Sequencing used blood. This chain links TRBV20-1 with TRBJ2-7, with 7 bases matching TRBD2. In nucleotides, the CDR3 is TGCAGTGCTAGAGCCCCTACTAGCGTGACAAACGAGCAGTACTTC. Protein: CSARAPTSVTNEQYF.